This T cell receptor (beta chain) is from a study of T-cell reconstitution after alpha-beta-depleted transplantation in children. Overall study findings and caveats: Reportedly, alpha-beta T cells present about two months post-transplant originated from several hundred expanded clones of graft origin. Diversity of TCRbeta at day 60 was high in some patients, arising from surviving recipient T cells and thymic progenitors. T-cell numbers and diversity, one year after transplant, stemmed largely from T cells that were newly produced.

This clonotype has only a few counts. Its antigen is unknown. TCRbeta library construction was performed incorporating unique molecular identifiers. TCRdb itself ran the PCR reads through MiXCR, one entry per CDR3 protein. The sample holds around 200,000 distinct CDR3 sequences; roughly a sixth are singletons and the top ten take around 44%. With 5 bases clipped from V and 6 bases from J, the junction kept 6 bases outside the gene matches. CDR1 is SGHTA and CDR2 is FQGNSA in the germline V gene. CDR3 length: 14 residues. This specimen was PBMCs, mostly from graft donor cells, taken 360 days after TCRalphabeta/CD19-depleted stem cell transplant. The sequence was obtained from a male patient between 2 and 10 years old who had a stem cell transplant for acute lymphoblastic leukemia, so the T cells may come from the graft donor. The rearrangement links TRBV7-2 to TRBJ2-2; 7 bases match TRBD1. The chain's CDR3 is CASSGRQGPGELFF. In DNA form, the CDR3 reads TGTGCCAGCAGCGGCCGACAGGGACCCGGGGAGCTGTTTTTT.